Presented here are 12 T cell receptor beta chains from one specimen sequenced in a study of cytomegalovirus exposure and HLA in healthy donors. The PCR was carried out with 60 Vbeta primers and 13 Jbeta primers. Here immunoSEQ multiplex PCR was the method, and the copy in TCRdb shows in-frame clones only, minus some. Of under 150,000 clones detected, roughly 72% appear once; the ten largest clones hold around 4.2%. The sequenced sample was PBMCs. All receptors derive from a middle-aged woman in good health and CMV-seropositive.

The rearrangement uses TRBV29-1 and TRBJ2-7, with 9 nucleotides matching TRBD1. The CDR3 extends over 14 amino acids. Losses at the gene ends were 4 bases for V and 4 bases for J; bases not matched to a gene: 8. Germline assignment: CDR1 SQVTM and CDR2 ANQGSEA. The CDR3 protein is CSVVGAGQGYEQYF. The CDR3 DNA reads TGCAGCGTTGTCGGCGCGGGACAGGGATACGAGCAGTACTTC.

V is TRBV27 and J is TRBJ2-2, with TRBD2 matching 13 bases. CDR1 and CDR2 (germline): MNHEY, SMNVEV (reference sequence). The V and J ends lost 5 bases and 8 bases, in that order; junction bases with no gene match: 5. The CDR3 spans 15 residues. The CDR3 is CASSPGLAGAGELFF. DNA for the CDR3: TGTGCCAGCAGTCCTGGACTAGCGGGGGCGGGGGAGCTGTTTTTT.

CDR3: CASSSGLVYEQFF. CDR3 coding DNA: TGTGCCAGCAGTTCCGGACTAGTGTATGAGCAGTTCTTC. The chain has TRBV27 and TRBJ2-1; 7 bases align to TRBD2. Germline trimming cut 4 bases from V and 8 bases from J; bases unmatched to any gene: 5. This CDR3 has 13 amino acids. CDR1 is MNHEY and CDR2 is SMNVEV in the germline V gene (reference sequence).

The chain recombines TRBV6-1 with TRBJ1-2; D possibly corresponds to TRBD1 (6 bases). The CDR3 has 15 residues. Trimming took 5 bases from V and 4 from J, leaving 17 bases between them. Germline V lookup: CDR1 MNHNS, CDR2 SASEGT. CDR3 sequence reads: CASSKGRQVLYGYTF. Here the CDR3 DNA reads TGTGCCAGCAGTAAAGGGAGACAGGTACTCTATGGCTACACCTTC.

This clone was observed a handful of times. The chain is built from TRBV29-1 and TRBJ1-4; 8 bases map to TRBD1. CDR1 and CDR2 (germline): SQVTM, ANQGSEA. Trimming at V came to 7 bases and at J to 0 bases, leaving 7 bases not matched to a gene. CDR3 length: 15 amino acids. CDR3 nucleotide sequence: TGCAGCGCCAGAGGACAGGGATCAACTAATGAAAAACTGTTTTTT. This translates into CSARGQGSTNEKLFF.

The rearrangement uses TRBV6-5 and TRBJ2-7; 9 bases align to TRBD2. Germline-derived CDR1 and CDR2 are MNHEY and SVGAGI. The V gene end was trimmed by 5 bases and the J gene end by 5 bases; junction bases not matched to a gene: 7. This CDR3 has 14 residues. The CDR3 region is CASSGSGRRHEQYF. The CDR3 nucleotides are TGTGCCAGCAGTGGTAGCGGGAGAAGGCACGAGCAGTACTTC.

CDR3 sequence (DNA): TGCGCCAGCAGCCTAGACAGGGGAACAGATACGCAGTATTTT. Its translation: CASSLDRGTDTQYF. The V call is TRBV4-3, the J call TRBJ2-3, with 8 nucleotides matching TRBD1. The CDR3 consists of 14 residues. Germline lookup yields CDR1 LGHNA and CDR2 YSLEER. The trim removed 4 bases at V and 3 bases at J, leaving 3 bases unmatched.

V gene TRBV9 combines with J gene TRBJ2-1, with no clear D. The germline CDR1 and CDR2 sequences are SGDLS and YYNGEE. This CDR3 has 15 amino acids. V was cut by 0 bases and J by 0 bases, with 7 bases left in between. CDR3 sequence: CASSVATGSYNEQFF. The CDR3 DNA sequence: TGTGCCAGCAGCGTAGCGACGGGCTCCTACAATGAGCAGTTCTTC.

In this sample, this clone turned up a few times. The chain is built from TRBV13 and TRBJ2-7; 13 bases are a match to TRBD2. This CDR3 region has 14 residues. The V gene end was trimmed by 4 bases and the J gene end by 6 bases; junction bases not matched to a gene: 3. Germline loops: CDR1 PRHDT, CDR2 FYEKMQ (reference sequence). CDR3 amino acids: CASSSGLAGAEQYF. The CDR3 DNA reads as TGTGCCAGCAGCTCTGGACTAGCGGGAGCCGAGCAGTACTTC.

This rearrangement joins TRBV6-1 to TRBJ2-5; tentatively, D is TRBD2 (6 bases). Trimming shortened V by 5 bases and J by 1 base, and 11 bases separated the two germline ends. Germline V CDR1 and CDR2: MNHNS, SASEGT. The CDR3 runs 14 residues. CDR3 DNA: TGTGCCAGCAGTTTTTCCGGGGGCCAAGAGACCCAGTACTTC. Protein product: CASSFSGGQETQYF.

V is TRBV2 and J is TRBJ1-2; D call uncertain. CDR3 length: 13 amino acids. The V and J ends lost 3 bases and 5 bases respectively, with 10 bases between them. Looked up from germline, CDR1 is SNHLY and CDR2 is FYNNEI. Here the CDR3 reads CASSDKPRYGYTF. CDR3 sequence (DNA): TGTGCCAGCAGTGACAAACCCAGATATGGCTACACCTTC.

This CDR3 reads CASSIARDRPYNEQFF. The DNA of the CDR3 is TGTGCCAGTAGTATCGCCCGGGACAGGCCCTACAATGAGCAGTTCTTC. This chain links TRBV19 with TRBJ2-1, with TRBD1 matching over 8 bases. The CDR3 is made up of 16 amino acids. The junction had 6 bases not matched to a gene; V was cut back by 3 bases and J by 2 bases. Per germline, CDR1 LNHDA and CDR2 SQIVND (reference sequence).